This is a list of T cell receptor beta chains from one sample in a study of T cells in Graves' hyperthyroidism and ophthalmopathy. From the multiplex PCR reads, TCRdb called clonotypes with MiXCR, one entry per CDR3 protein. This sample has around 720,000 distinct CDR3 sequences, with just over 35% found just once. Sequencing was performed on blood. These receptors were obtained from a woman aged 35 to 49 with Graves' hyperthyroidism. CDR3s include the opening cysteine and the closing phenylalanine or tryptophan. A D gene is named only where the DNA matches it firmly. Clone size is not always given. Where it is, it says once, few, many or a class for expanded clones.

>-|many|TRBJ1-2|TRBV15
TGTGCCACCAGCAGAGACACTAACAGTTTACCTAACTATGGCTACACCTTC
CATSRDTNSLPNYGYTF
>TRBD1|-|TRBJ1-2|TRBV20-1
TGCAGTGCTGGGGGGGGACAGGGCTCCCCTTATGGCTACACCTTC
CSAGGGQGSPYGYTF
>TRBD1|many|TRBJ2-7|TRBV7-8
TGTGCCAGCAGTTGGGGACAGGGGGCCTACGAGCAGTACTTC
CASSWGQGAYEQYF
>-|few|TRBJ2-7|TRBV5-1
TGCGCCAGCAGCTTGAACGGATTATACGAGCAGTACTTC
CASSLNGLYEQYF
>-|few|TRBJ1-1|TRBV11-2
TGTGCCAGCACCTTGGGTCGGGGACGGTTCAAGGGTTTCGCTTTCTTT
CASTLGRGRFKGFAFF
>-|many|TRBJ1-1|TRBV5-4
TGTGCCAGCAGCTTGGTCCTGGGGGCTTTTGTCTTT
CASSLVLGAFVF
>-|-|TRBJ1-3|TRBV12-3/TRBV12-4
TGTGCCAGCAGCCATGACAGATACACCATATATTTT
CASSHDRYTIYF
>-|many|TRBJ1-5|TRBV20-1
TGCAGTGCTAGAGATCTGAGGGGCGGGTTACAAGGGCAGCCCCAGCATTTT
CSARDLRGGLQGQPQHF
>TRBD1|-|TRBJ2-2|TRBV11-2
TGTGCCAGCAGCTTAGTTTCCAGGGGGCTCTCCGGGGAGCTGTTTTTT
CASSLVSRGLSGELFF
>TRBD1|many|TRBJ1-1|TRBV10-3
TGTGCCATCAGCCAAACCGGGACAGGGAACACTGAAGCTTTCTTT
CAISQTGTGNTEAFF
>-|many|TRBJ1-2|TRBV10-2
TGCGCCAGCAGTGACATGTTGGCAGACAGAGCTAACTATGGCTACACCTTC
CASSDMLADRANYGYTF
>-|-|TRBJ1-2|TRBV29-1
TGCAGCGTTGTGGGGCCTGAGGGGCCGGGCTACACCTTC
CSVVGPEGPGYTF
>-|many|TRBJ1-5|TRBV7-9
TGCGCCAGCAGCCAAGTGGGGGGGAGCAATCAGCCCCAGCATTTT
CASSQVGGSNQPQHF
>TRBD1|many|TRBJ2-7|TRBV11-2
TGTGCCAGCAGCACCGGGACAGTATCCTACGAGCAGTACTTC
CASSTGTVSYEQYF
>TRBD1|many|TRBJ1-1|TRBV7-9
TGTGCCAGCAGCTCTAGGACAGGGGGGTCTTCTGAAGCTTTCTTT
CASSSRTGGSSEAFF
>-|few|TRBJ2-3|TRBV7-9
TGTGCCAGCAGCCCCGAGGTAGTCACGTATTTT
CASSPEVVTYF
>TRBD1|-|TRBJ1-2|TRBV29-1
TGCAGCGGTGCCGGGACAGGGGGCTACACCTTC
CSGAGTGGYTF
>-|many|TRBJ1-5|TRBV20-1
TGCAGTGCTAGTACCGAGGGCCGAGTTGGGCATTTT
CSASTEGRVGHF
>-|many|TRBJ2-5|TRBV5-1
TGCGCCAGCAGCTTGATCCTCGGTGGACGAGGGGAGACCCAGTACTTC
CASSLILGGRGETQYF
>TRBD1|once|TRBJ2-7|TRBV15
TGTGCCACCAGCAGAGTCCGGACAGGGGGCCTTTACGAGCAGTACTTC
CATSRVRTGGLYEQYF
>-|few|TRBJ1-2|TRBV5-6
TGTGCCAGCAGCCTCCTCGTGGCGGCTCTCTATGGCTACACCTTC
CASSLLVAALYGYTF
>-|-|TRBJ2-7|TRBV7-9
TGTGCCAGCAGCCATCGACAGAACTCCTACGAGCAGTACTTC
CASSHRQNSYEQYF
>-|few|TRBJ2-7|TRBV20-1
TGCAGTGCTAGAGGGGGGGGCATAAGCTCCTACGAGCAGTACTTC
CSARGGGISSYEQYF
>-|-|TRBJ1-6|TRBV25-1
TGTGCCAGCAGTGAATATGTTGAGGAATCACCCCTCCACTTT
CASSEYVEESPLHF
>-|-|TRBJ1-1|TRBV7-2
TGTGCCAGCAGCTTAGGGGGCGGCGGGGTAGGGAACACTGAAGCTTTCTTT
CASSLGGGGVGNTEAFF
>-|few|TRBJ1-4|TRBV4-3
TGCGCCAGCAGCCAAGGGCACAGGTCCGAAAAACTGTTTTTT
CASSQGHRSEKLFF
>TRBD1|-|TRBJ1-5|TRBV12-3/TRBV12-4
TGTGCCAGCAGCTCGGGGACAGGGGGTAGGAATTTT
CASSSGTGGRNF
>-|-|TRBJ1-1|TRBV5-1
TGCGCCAGCAGCACCCCTGGTGGGATGGGGGACACTGAAGCTTTCTTT
CASSTPGGMGDTEAFF
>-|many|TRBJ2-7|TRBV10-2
TGCGCCAGCAGAGACCGGATCTACGAGCAGTACTTC
CASRDRIYEQYF
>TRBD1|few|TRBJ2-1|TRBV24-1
TGTGCCACCAGGAGGGGGCCACCGCCAGGTGAGCAGTTCTTC
CATRRGPPPGEQFF
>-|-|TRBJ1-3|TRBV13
TGTGCCAGCAGCCTAAACCCGGGGACAGGAAACACCATATATTTT
CASSLNPGTGNTIYF
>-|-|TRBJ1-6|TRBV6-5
TGTGCCAGCAGTTACTCGGGGGAAACTGACTCGCCCCTCCACTTT
CASSYSGETDSPLHF
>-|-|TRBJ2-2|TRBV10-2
TGCGCCAGCAGCCATGATCTCGGGGGGCGCACCGGGGAGCTGTTTTTT
CASSHDLGGRTGELFF
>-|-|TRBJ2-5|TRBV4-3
TGCGCCAGCACCGAAGAGACCCAGTACTTC
CASTEETQYF
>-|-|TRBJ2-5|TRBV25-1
TGTGCCAGCAGCTTAGATGGCGGGGACGAAGAGACCCAGTACTTC
CASSLDGGDEETQYF
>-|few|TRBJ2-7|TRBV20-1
TGCAGTGCCGAGCCAGGGGGGCCCTCCTACGAGCAGTACTTC
CSAEPGGPSYEQYF
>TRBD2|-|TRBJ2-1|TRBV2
TGTGCCAGCGGGGGGGGTGAGCAGTTCTTC
CASGGGEQFF
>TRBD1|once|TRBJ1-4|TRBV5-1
TGCGCCAGCAGCCTGACAGGGCTCGGTGAAAAACTGTTTTTT
CASSLTGLGEKLFF
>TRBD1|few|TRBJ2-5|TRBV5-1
TGCGCCACCCAAGTCGGACAGGTCATTCAAGAGACCCAGTACTTC
CATQVGQVIQETQYF
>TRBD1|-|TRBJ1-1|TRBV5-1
TGCGCCAGCAGCTTCGTCAGGACAGGGGATGGATATGGCACTGAAGCTTTCTTT
CASSFVRTGDGYGTEAFF
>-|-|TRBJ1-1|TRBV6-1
TGTGCCAGCAGTCCATCGAACACTGAAGTTTTCTTT
CASSPSNTEVFF
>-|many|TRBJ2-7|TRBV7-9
TGTGCCAGCGTCGCATCGATGGGCTCCTACGAGCAGTACTTC
CASVASMGSYEQYF
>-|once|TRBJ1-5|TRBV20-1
TGCAGTGCTAGATCTGGGGGGAGCAATCAGCCCCAGCATTTT
CSARSGGSNQPQHF
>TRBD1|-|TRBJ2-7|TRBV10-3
TGTGCCATCAGTGAGAAAGTGGACAGGGAAAGGTCGCGGGAGCAGTACTTC
CAISEKVDRERSREQYF
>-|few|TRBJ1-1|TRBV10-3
TGTGCCAGCAGTTATATGGAGAACACTGAAGCTTTCTTT
CASSYMENTEAFF
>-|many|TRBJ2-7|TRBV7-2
TGTGCCAGCAGCTTAGCTGCCTACTCGGGGTCCTACGAGCAGTACTTC
CASSLAAYSGSYEQYF
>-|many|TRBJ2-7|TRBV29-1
TGCAGCGTTGTGAGGACCGCTAATGGAGAGCAGTACTTC
CSVVRTANGEQYF
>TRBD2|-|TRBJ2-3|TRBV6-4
TGTGCCAGCATTGACCTAGCGGGGGGCACAGATACGCAGTATTTT
CASIDLAGGTDTQYF
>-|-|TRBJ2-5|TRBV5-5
-
CASSVASGTGGEGSDF
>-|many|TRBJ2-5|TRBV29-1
TGCAGCGTTGAAGAAGGGGCAGGGGAGACCCAGTACTTC
CSVEEGAGETQYF
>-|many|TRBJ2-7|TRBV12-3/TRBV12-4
TGTGCCAGCAGCAGCGGACCGGCTCCCTGGCAGTACTTC
CASSSGPAPWQYF
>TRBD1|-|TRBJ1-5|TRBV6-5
TGTGCCACAGGGGGGAGGGGGCAAGGCAATCAGCCCCAGCATTTT
CATGGRGQGNQPQHF
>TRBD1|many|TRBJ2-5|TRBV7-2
TGTGCCAGCAGCCCACAGACAGGGCAAGAGACCCAGTACTTC
CASSPQTGQETQYF
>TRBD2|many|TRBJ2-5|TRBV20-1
TGCAGTGCTTCCGGTCTAGCGGGGTTCGGGAAAAGGAAGACCCAGTACTTC
CSASGLAGFGKRKTQYF